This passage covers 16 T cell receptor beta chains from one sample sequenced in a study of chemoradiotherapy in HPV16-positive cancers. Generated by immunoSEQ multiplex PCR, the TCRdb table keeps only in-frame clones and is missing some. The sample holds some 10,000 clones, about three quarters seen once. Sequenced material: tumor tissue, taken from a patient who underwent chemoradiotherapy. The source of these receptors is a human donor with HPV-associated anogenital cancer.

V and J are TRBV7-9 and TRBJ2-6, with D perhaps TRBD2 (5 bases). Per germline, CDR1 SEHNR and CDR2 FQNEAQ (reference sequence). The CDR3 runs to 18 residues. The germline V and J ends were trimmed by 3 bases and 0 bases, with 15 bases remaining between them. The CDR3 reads CASSFKAGRDSGANVLTF. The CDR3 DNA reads TGTGCCAGCAGCTTCAAGGCCGGACGGGACTCTGGGGCCAACGTCCTGACTTTC.

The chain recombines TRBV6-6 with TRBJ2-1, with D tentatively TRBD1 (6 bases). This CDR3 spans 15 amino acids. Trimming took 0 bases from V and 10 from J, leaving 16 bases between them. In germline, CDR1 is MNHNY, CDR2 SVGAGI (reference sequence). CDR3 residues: CASSYSGGRIGEQFF. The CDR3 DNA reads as TGTGCCAGCAGTTACTCTGGGGGCAGGATTGGGGAGCAGTTCTTC.

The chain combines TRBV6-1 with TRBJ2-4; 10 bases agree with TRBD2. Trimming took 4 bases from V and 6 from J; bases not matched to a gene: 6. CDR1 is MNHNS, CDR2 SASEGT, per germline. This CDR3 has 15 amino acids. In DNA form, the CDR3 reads TGTGCCAGCAGTGGAACGTCTAGCGGGGGAAACATTCAGTACTTC. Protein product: CASSGTSSGGNIQYF.

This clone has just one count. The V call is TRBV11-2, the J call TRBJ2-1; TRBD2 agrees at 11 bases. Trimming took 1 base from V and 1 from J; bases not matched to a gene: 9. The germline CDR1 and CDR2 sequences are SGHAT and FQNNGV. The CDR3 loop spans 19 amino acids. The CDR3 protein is CASSLGLAGNKFSYNEQFF. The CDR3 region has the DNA TGTGCCAGCAGCTTAGGACTAGCGGGGAATAAATTTTCCTACAATGAGCAGTTCTTC.

This CDR3 is CSVEQINTEAFF. Written as DNA, the CDR3 is TGCAGCGTTGAACAGATAAACACTGAAGCTTTCTTT. The V gene is TRBV29-1, the J gene TRBJ1-1; D is undetermined. Germline V CDR1 and CDR2: SQVTM, ANQGSEA. Trimming left V 2 bases short and J 2 bases short, with 6 bases between. There are 12 residues in the CDR3.

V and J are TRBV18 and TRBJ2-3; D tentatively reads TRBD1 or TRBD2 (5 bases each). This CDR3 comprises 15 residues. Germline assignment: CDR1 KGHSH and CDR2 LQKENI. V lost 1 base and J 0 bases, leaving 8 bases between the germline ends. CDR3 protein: CASSPLGVSTDTQYF. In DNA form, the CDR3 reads TGTGCCAGCTCACCACTGGGGGTTAGCACAGATACGCAGTATTTT.

The chain's CDR3 is CASSLTGLQETQYF. DNA for the CDR3: TGTGCCAGCAGCTTGACAGGGTTACAAGAGACCCAGTACTTC. The chain recombines TRBV11-2 with TRBJ2-5; 7 positions agree with TRBD1. Germline V CDR1 and CDR2: SGHAT, FQNNGV. V shed 3 bases, J shed 2 bases, and the junction held 3 bases outside the gene matches. The CDR3 is made up of 14 amino acids.

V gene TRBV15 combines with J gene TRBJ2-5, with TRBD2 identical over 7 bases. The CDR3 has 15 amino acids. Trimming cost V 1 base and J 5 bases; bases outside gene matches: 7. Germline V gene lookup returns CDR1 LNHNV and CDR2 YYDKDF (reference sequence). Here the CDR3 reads CATSRAPAGAETQYF. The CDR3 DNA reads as TGTGCCACCAGCAGAGCCCCGGCGGGAGCTGAGACCCAGTACTTC.

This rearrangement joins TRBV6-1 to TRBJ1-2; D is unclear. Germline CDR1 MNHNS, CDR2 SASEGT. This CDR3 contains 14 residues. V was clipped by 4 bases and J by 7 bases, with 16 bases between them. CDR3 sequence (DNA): TGTGCCAGCAGTGTTATAAGGGCCCAGGCTGGCTACACCTTC. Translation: CASSVIRAQAGYTF.

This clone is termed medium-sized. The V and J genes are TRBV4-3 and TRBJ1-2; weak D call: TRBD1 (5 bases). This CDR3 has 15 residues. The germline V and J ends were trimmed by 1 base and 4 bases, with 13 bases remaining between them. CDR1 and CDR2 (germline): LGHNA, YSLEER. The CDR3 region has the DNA TGCGCCAGCAGCCAAGGTCGTGGGGGAGCCTATGGCTACACCTTC. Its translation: CASSQGRGGAYGYTF.

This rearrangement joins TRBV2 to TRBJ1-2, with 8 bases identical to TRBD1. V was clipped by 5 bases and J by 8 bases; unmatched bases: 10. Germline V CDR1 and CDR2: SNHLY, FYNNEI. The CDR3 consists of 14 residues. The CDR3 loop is CASSSRTGLGGYTF. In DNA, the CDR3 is TGTGCCAGCAGTAGTAGGACAGGGCTGGGGGGCTACACCTTC.

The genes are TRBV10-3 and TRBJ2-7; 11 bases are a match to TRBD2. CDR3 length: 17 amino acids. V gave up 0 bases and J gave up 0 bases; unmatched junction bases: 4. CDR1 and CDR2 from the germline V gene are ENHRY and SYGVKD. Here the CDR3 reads CAISESTSGDLSYEQYF. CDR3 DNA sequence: TGTGCCATCAGTGAGTCGACTAGCGGGGACCTCTCCTACGAGCAGTACTTC.

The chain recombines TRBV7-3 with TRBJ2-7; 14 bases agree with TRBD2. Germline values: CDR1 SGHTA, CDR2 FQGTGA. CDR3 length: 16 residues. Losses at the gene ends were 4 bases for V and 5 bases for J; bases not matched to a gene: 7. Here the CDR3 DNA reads TGTGCCAGCAGCTACCCCGGGACTAGCGGGAGACACGAGCAGTACTTC. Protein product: CASSYPGTSGRHEQYF.

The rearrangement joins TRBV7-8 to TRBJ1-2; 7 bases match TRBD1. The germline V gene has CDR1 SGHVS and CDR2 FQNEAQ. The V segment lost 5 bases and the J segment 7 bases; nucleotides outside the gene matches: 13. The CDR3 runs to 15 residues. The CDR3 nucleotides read TGTGCCAGCAGCCCCGAAGGACAGGTAGTCGGTGGCTACACCTTC. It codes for CASSPEGQVVGGYTF.

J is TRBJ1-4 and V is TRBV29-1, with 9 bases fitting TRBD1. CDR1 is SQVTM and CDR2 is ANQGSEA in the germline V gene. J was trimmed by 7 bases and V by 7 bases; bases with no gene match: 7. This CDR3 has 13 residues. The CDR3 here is CSATPGQGEKLFF. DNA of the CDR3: TGCAGCGCAACGCCGGGACAGGGTGAAAAACTGTTTTTT.

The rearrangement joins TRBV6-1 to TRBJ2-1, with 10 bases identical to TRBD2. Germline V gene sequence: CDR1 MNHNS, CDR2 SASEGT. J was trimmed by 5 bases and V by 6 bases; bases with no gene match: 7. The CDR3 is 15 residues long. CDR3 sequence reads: CASSPRTSGHNEQFF. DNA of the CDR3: TGTGCCAGCAGCCCTAGGACTAGCGGTCACAATGAGCAGTTCTTC.